These 22 T cell receptor beta chains share one sample of origin, sequenced in a study of shared clonotypes between healthy human individuals. Produced via immunoSEQ multiplex PCR; TCRdb's table is partial and in-frame only. Of over a million clones listed, 95% to 97% are singletons. Sequencing used naive CD4+ T cells sorted from blood. Subset described: CD45RA+ positively selected. These receptors all stem from a man in his thirties or forties in good health.

Only one count was recorded for this clone. The rearrangement uses TRBV4-2 and TRBJ2-2, with D uncertain. CDR1 LGHNA and CDR2 YNFKEQ come from the germline V gene. The CDR3 spans 18 residues. V shed 0 bases and J shed 4 bases, with 18 bases lying between them. CDR3 sequence (DNA): TGTGCCAGCAGCCAAGATCCCCTCTTTAGCATCGGCACCGGGGAGCTGTTTTTT. Residues: CASSQDPLFSIGTGELFF.

CDR3 nucleotides: TGCGCCAGCAGCCAAGATCTTGGGACAGGGGTTATAGATACGCAGTATTTT. This codes for CASSQDLGTGVIDTQYF. This chain joins TRBV4-3 and TRBJ2-3, with 10 nucleotides matching TRBD1. The ends lost 0 bases at V and 5 bases at J; junction bases unmatched: 8. From germline, CDR1 is LGHNA and CDR2 YSLEER. The CDR3 consists of 17 residues.

The J gene is TRBJ2-7, the V gene TRBV29-1, with 8 bases matching TRBD1. This CDR3 comprises 11 residues. V shed 5 bases and J 7 bases; nucleotides not matched to a gene: 4. Germline CDR1 and CDR2: SQVTM and ANQGSEA. CDR3 protein: CSVRTGFEQYF. The CDR3, as DNA: TGCAGCGTTCGGACAGGGTTTGAGCAGTACTTC.

About this clone: The same CDR3 is also encoded by other DNA sequences in this sample. The rearrangement uses TRBV5-1 and TRBJ1-1, with D uncertain. CDR3 size: 14 residues. The germline V gene has CDR1 SGHRS and CDR2 YFSETQ. V was trimmed by 0 bases and J by 1 base, leaving 7 bases between them. In DNA form, the CDR3 reads TGCGCCAGCAGCTTGGGCTCGGGGAACACTGAAGCTTTCTTT. Residues: CASSLGSGNTEAFF.

The chain combines TRBV7-6 with TRBJ2-5; D unresolved. Germline CDR1 reads SGHVS; CDR2 reads FNYEAQ. The CDR3 is made up of 13 amino acids. The V gene lost 1 base and the J gene lost 5 bases, with 8 bases spanning the gap. The CDR3 nucleotides are TGTGCCAGCAGCTTAGTTGTGGCGGAGACCCAGTACTTC. Protein sequence: CASSLVVAETQYF.

This chain connects TRBV27 to TRBJ1-1, with D unresolved. Germline lookup yields CDR1 MNHEY and CDR2 SMNVEV (reference sequence). V was cut by 4 bases and J by 1 base, with 7 bases left in between. This CDR3 contains 13 residues. DNA for the CDR3: TGTGCCAGCAGTTCGAACACGAACACTGAAGCTTTCTTT. This encodes CASSSNTNTEAFF.

V is TRBV19 and J is TRBJ2-1; 11 bases fit TRBD2. Germline V gene sequence: CDR1 LNHDA, CDR2 SQIVND (reference sequence). The V and J ends lost 6 bases and 6 bases, in that order; junction bases with no gene match: 10. CDR3 length: 16 amino acids. As DNA, the CDR3 is TGTGCCAGTAGCAAAGAGTTAGCGGGAGGGCCCAATGAGCAGTTCTTC. Its translation is CASSKELAGGPNEQFF.

This chain uses TRBV5-1 with TRBJ2-6; perhaps TRBD1 as D (5 bases). The V and J ends lost 0 bases and 0 bases respectively, with 13 bases between them. CDR3 length: 18 amino acids. Germline V lookup: CDR1 SGHRS, CDR2 YFSETQ. The CDR3 DNA follows: TGCGCCAGCAGCTTGGCCGGGCACAGGTACTCTGGGGCCAACGTCCTGACTTTC. Amino acids: CASSLAGHRYSGANVLTF.

The gene calls are TRBV29-1 and TRBJ1-1; a weak D match, TRBD1 (5 bases). The CDR3 consists of 12 residues. Germline loops: CDR1 SQVTM, CDR2 ANQGSEA. The germline V and J ends were trimmed by 8 bases and 0 bases, with 10 bases remaining between them. The CDR3 spells CSSKDMNTEAFF. The CDR3 DNA reads TGCAGCTCAAAGGACATGAACACTGAAGCTTTCTTT.

This clone was found once. The chain employs TRBV30 and TRBJ1-5; TRBD1 agrees at 8 bases. Unmatched junction bases numbered 8, after V lost 6 bases and J lost 4 bases. This CDR3 is built from 14 residues. Germline V lookup: CDR1 GTSNPN, CDR2 SVGIG (reference sequence). In DNA form, the CDR3 reads TGTGCCTGCAACTGGGACAGGAGAAATCAGCCCCAGCATTTT. Its protein product is CACNWDRRNQPQHF.

This sequence joins TRBV10-1 and TRBJ2-7; D unclear. The CDR3 has 13 residues. V was shortened by 3 bases and J by 3 bases, with 9 bases between the two germline ends. The germline V gene has CDR1 WNHNN and CDR2 SYGVQD (reference sequence). The CDR3 DNA sequence: TGCGCCAGCAGTGACCTTCCCGGCTACGAGCAGTACTTC. As protein: CASSDLPGYEQYF.

The rearrangement joins TRBV18 to TRBJ2-3; TRBD2 matches at 10 bases. The junction had 6 bases not matched to a gene; V was cut back by 5 bases and J by 4 bases. CDR1 is KGHSH and CDR2 is LQKENI in the germline V gene. This CDR3 contains 15 residues. The CDR3 protein is CASSSSGSSADTQYF. CDR3 in DNA: TGTGCCAGCTCATCTAGCGGGAGCTCCGCAGATACGCAGTATTTT. Full variable domain (outside the CDR3, taken from reference TRBV18 and TRBJ2-3): NAGVMQNPRHLVRRRGQEARLRCSPMKGHSHVYWYRQLPEEGLKFMVYLQKENIIDESGMPKERFSAEFPKEGPSILRIQQVVRGDSAAYFCASSSSGSSADTQYFGPGTRLTVL.

This chain joins TRBV7-9 and TRBJ2-5; D is undetermined. V was shortened by 4 bases and J by 0 bases, with 9 bases between the two germline ends. The V gene's germline CDR1 is SEHNR and CDR2 FQNEAQ (reference sequence). There are 14 residues in the CDR3. The CDR3 is CASSSSQYQETQYF. CDR3 nucleotides: TGTGCCAGCAGCTCTTCTCAGTACCAAGAGACCCAGTACTTC.

V is TRBV4-3 and J is TRBJ2-7; D remains ambiguous. Deletions cut 4 bases from V and 6 bases from J, with 19 bases between. This CDR3 is built from 15 residues. From germline, CDR1 is LGHNA and CDR2 YSLEER. The CDR3 bases are TGCGCCAGCAGCCTTTCCAGCCGGGCCTCCAGCGAGCAGTACTTC. Translated: CASSLSSRASSEQYF.

This chain connects TRBV9 to TRBJ2-3, with 7 bases that match TRBD1. The CDR3 length is 14 residues. Trimming removed 0 bases from V and 14 bases from J; junction bases left unmatched: 12. Germline V CDR1 and CDR2: SGDLS, YYNGEE. CDR3 DNA: TGTGCCAGCAGCGTAGCTGGCATAGGGGGCCCGGGGTATTTT. Translating it yields CASSVAGIGGPGYF.

The V gene is TRBV27, the J gene TRBJ2-5, with TRBD1 as a possible D gene (5 bases). The germline CDR1 and CDR2 sequences are MNHEY and SMNVEV (reference sequence). CDR3 length: 14 residues. Trimming removed 7 bases from V and 2 bases from J, with 14 bases in between. The CDR3 spells CASTKGQAQETQYF. The CDR3 DNA reads TGTGCCAGCACTAAGGGGCAGGCGCAAGAGACCCAGTACTTC.

This sequence joins TRBV5-4 and TRBJ2-7; TRBD2 is a possible D gene (6 bases). Germline loops: CDR1 SGHNT, CDR2 YYREEE (reference sequence). V lost 9 bases and J lost 7, with 14 bases in between. This CDR3 has 11 amino acids. The CDR3 loop is CATQGGGEQYF. CDR3 coding DNA: TGTGCCACCCAGGGAGGCGGAGAGCAGTACTTC.

The rearrangement links TRBV5-4 to TRBJ2-3, with 7 bases that match TRBD2. This CDR3 is 20 amino acids long. Germline loops: CDR1 SGHNT, CDR2 YYREEE (reference sequence). The trim removed 5 bases at V and 2 bases at J, leaving 23 bases unmatched. The CDR3 nucleotides read TGTGCCAGCAGGACCCGCCTGGCTAGCGGAGTTTCCGAAATCACAGATACGCAGTATTTT. It yields the protein CASRTRLASGVSEITDTQYF. Combining the CDR3 with reference TRBV5-4 and TRBJ2-3 gives the whole variable domain ETGVTQSPTHLIKTRGQQVTLRCSSQSGHNTVSWYQQALGQGPQFIFQYYREEENGRGNFPPRFSGLQFPNYSSELNVNALELDDSALYLCASRTRLASGVSEITDTQYFGPGTRLTVL.

This clone was seen a single time. The chain recombines TRBV5-1 with TRBJ1-1, with a possible D match to TRBD1 (5 bases). The CDR3 is 17 amino acids. V was clipped by 0 bases and J by 0 bases, with 15 bases between them. Germline V gene data show CDR1 as SGHRS and CDR2 as YFSETQ. CDR3 DNA sequence: TGCGCCAGCAGCTTGGCCACTGGAAGGACAATGAACACTGAAGCTTTCTTT. Translation gives CASSLATGRTMNTEAFF.

The chain links TRBV28 to TRBJ2-4; 7 bases map to TRBD2. This CDR3 region has 15 residues. Germline-derived CDR1 and CDR2 are MDHEN and SYDVKM. V trimming: 3 bases; J trimming: 0 bases; junction bases outside the gene matches: 2. The CDR3 region is CASSFRGVAKNIQYF. The CDR3 coding sequence is TGTGCCAGCAGTTTTCGGGGGGTAGCCAAAAACATTCAGTACTTC. Based on the CDR3 plus reference TRBV28 and TRBJ2-4, the full variable domain is DVKVTQSSRYLVKRTGEKVFLECVQDMDHENMFWYRQDPGLGLRLIYFSYDVKMKEKGDIPEGYSVSREKKERFSLILESASTNQTSMYLCASSFRGVAKNIQYFGAGTRLSVL.

This chain connects TRBV5-4 to TRBJ1-1; D remains unclear. Germline CDR1 is SGHNT and CDR2 is YYREEE (reference sequence). The V end was cut by 0 bases, the J end by 5 bases, with 8 bases between. The CDR3 is 13 residues long. For the CDR3, the DNA is TGTGCCAGCAGCTTGGTAGGGTGGACTGAAGCTTTCTTT. As protein: CASSLVGWTEAFF.

This clone occurred once. The genes are TRBV5-4 and TRBJ2-7, with TRBD1 matching 10 bases. Germline assignment: CDR1 SGHNT and CDR2 YYREEE (reference sequence). The CDR3 totals 15 residues. Losses at the gene ends were 7 bases for V and 1 base for J; bases not matched to a gene: 8. CDR3: CASQTGTGASYEQYF. Here the CDR3 DNA reads TGTGCCAGCCAAACAGGGACAGGGGCGTCCTACGAGCAGTACTTC.